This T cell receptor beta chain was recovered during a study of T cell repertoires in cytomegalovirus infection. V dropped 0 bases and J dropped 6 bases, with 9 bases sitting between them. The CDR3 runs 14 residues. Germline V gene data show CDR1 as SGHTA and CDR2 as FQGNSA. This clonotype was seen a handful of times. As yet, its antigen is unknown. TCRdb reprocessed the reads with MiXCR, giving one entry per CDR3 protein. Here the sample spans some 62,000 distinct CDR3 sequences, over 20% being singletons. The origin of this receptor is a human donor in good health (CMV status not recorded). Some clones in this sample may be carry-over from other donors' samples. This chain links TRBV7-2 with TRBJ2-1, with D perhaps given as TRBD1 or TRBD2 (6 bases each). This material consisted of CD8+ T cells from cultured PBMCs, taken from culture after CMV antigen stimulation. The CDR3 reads CASSLAGGRNEQFF. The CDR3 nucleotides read TGTGCCAGCAGCTTAGCGGGGGGCCGCAATGAGCAGTTCTTC.